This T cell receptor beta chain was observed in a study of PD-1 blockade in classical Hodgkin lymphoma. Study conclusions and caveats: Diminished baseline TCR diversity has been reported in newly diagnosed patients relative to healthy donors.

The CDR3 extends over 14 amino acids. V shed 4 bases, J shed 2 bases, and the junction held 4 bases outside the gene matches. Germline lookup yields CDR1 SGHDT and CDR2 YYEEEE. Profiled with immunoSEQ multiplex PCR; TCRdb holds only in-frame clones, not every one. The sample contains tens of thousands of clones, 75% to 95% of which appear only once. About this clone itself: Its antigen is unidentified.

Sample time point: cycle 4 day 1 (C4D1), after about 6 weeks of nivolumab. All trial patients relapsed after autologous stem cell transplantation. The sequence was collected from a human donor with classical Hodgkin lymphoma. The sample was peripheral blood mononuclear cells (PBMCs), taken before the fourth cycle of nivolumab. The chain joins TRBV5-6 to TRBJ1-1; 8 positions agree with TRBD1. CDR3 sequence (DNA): TGTGCCAGCAGCCGGGACAGGCGAAACACTGAAGCTTTCTTT. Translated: CASSRDRRNTEAFF.